The 27 T cell receptor beta chains reported below all come from one sample, sequenced in a study of T cells in Graves' hyperthyroidism and ophthalmopathy. From RNA transcripts, TCR beta CDR3 regions were amplified. TCR CDR3 regions were first amplified by RT-PCR with HTBI primers. Each CDR3 protein gets one entry after TCRdb re-called the multiplex PCR reads with MiXCR. This table has hundreds of thousands of distinct CDR3 sequences, 20% appearing once. The sequencing sample was made of blood. These receptors all stem from a man aged 25 to 40 with Graves' ophthalmopathy.

CDR3 coding DNA: TGTGCCAGCAGCCTCCGGCGGGGAATTCCCCCCTTATCCTACAATGAGCAGTTCTTC. This codes for CASSLRRGIPPLSYNEQFF. This rearrangement joins TRBV7-2 to TRBJ2-1; possibly TRBD2 for D (6 bases). Between the trimmed V and J ends, which lost 5 bases and 1 base, there was a span of 24 bases. This CDR3 comprises 19 residues. Per germline, CDR1 SGHTA and CDR2 FQGNSA.

Points on this clonotype: One end of the junction varies from germline; a read error may be responsible. The V gene is TRBV6-2 or TRBV6-3, the J gene TRBJ2-7; D is perhaps TRBD1 or TRBD2 (5 bases each). Germline V gene data show CDR1 as MNHEY and CDR2 as SVGEGT. This CDR3 spans 12 amino acids. Here the CDR3 reads CASSDPGRRGDF. Here the CDR3 DNA reads TGTGCCAGCAGCGACCCGGGACGGCGAGGAGACTTC.

This clonotype was counted only a few times. V usage is TRBV28 and J usage is TRBJ1-5; D call uncertain. Trimming left V 8 bases short and J 1 base short, with 9 bases between. This CDR3 is built from 13 residues. The germline V gene encodes CDR1 MDHEN and CDR2 SYDVKM. In DNA form, the CDR3 reads TGTGCCAGCTGGTGGAAGAGCAATCAGCCCCAGCATTTT. Translated, it gives CASWWKSNQPQHF.

The chain carries TRBV5-4 and TRBJ2-7, with 7 positions matching TRBD2. The CDR3 is 14 residues long. Germline V gene lookup returns CDR1 SGHNT and CDR2 YYREEE (reference sequence). V lost 0 bases and J lost 6; bases outside the gene matches: 6. This CDR3 is CASSLGTRLTEQYF. In DNA, the CDR3 is TGTGCCAGCAGCTTGGGGACTAGGTTAACCGAGCAGTACTTC.

This clonotype came up a few times. The chain joins TRBV28 to TRBJ2-7; no definite D call. The CDR3 is 11 residues long. V gave up 5 bases and J gave up 3 bases, with 5 bases separating them. In germline, CDR1 is MDHEN, CDR2 SYDVKM. As DNA, the CDR3 is TGTGCCAGCAGTGTGGACTACGAGCAGTACTTC. Translation gives CASSVDYEQYF.

The chain recombines TRBV10-3 with TRBJ2-7; TRBD1 might be the D (6 bases). Trimming shortened V by 6 bases and J by 4 bases, and 19 bases separated the two germline ends. The CDR3 has 15 residues. The germline V gene has CDR1 ENHRY and CDR2 SYGVKD. CDR3 residues: CAIRGEGGVGYEQYF. CDR3 nucleotides: TGTGCCATCAGGGGGGAAGGGGGAGTAGGGTACGAGCAGTACTTC.

In this sample, this clonotype turned up a few times. The chain carries TRBV28 and TRBJ2-3; D is undetermined. The CDR3 is 13 amino acids. V was shortened by 5 bases and J by 5 bases, with 11 bases between the two germline ends. CDR1 and CDR2 from the germline V gene are MDHEN and SYDVKM. The CDR3 sequence: CASSRWRKDTQYF. CDR3 DNA sequence: TGTGCCAGCAGTAGGTGGAGAAAAGATACGCAGTATTTT.

This clonotype was counted ten times or more. This rearrangement joins TRBV27 to TRBJ2-7; a possible D gene is TRBD2 (5 bases). The CDR3 is made up of 14 amino acids. Trimming shortened V by 6 bases and J by 4 bases, and 16 bases separated the two germline ends. Germline V CDR1 and CDR2: MNHEY, SMNVEV (reference sequence). CDR3 amino acids: CASSLDRGTYEQYF. The DNA for the CDR3 is TGTGCCAGCAGCTTAGATCGGGGAACGTACGAGCAGTACTTC.

This clonotype was recorded a few times. One end of the junction does not line up with germline, which may come from a read error. The chain links TRBV7-9 to TRBJ2-5; possible D gene TRBD1, 6 bases. CDR1 is SEHNR and CDR2 is FQNEAQ in the germline V gene (reference sequence). This CDR3 is 14 amino acids long. For the CDR3, the DNA is TGTGCCAGCACCTTACAGGGTGGCCAAGAGACCCAGTACTTC. It codes for CASTLQGGQETQYF.

This clonotype was counted many times. The rearrangement joins TRBV6-1 to TRBJ1-5; D is undetermined. Trimming removed 8 bases from V and 3 bases from J, with 14 bases in between. Germline CDR1 reads MNHNS; CDR2 reads SASEGT. The CDR3 has 14 residues. The CDR3 sequence: CASSPRGYNQPQHF. CDR3 nucleotide sequence: TGTGCCAGCTCCCCTCGAGGTTACAATCAGCCCCAGCATTTT.

With regard to this clonotype: The junction and the germline gene differ at one end; a read error may be behind it. The CDR3 spells CSATFSGRVSYGQYF. CDR3 DNA sequence: TGCAGTGCTACCTTTAGCGGGAGAGTTTCCTACGGGCAGTACTTC. V gene TRBV20-1 combines with J gene TRBJ2-7; 9 bases are a match to TRBD2. This CDR3 has 15 residues. Per germline, CDR1 DFQATT and CDR2 SNEGSKA (reference sequence).

This chain joins TRBV6-1 and TRBJ2-2; the match to TRBD1 covers 11 bases. The V gene end was trimmed by 7 bases and the J gene end by 7 bases; junction bases not matched to a gene: 8. The CDR3 contains 15 residues. Germline loops: CDR1 MNHNS, CDR2 SASEGT. CDR3 sequence: CASTGQGAGDGELFF. The CDR3 DNA reads as TGTGCCAGCACAGGACAGGGGGCGGGAGACGGGGAGCTGTTTTTT.

This clonotype was counted between two and nine times. The rearrangement uses TRBV6-5 and TRBJ1-4; D not certain. Trimming took 3 bases from V and 7 from J, leaving 6 bases between them. Germline loops: CDR1 MNHEY, CDR2 SVGAGI. The CDR3 runs to 12 residues. This CDR3 is CASSYTSEKLFF. The CDR3 DNA reads TGTGCCAGCAGTTATACCAGTGAAAAACTGTTTTTT.

Notes on this clonotype: The junction and the germline gene differ at one end; a read error may be behind it. This rearrangement joins TRBV6-1 to TRBJ2-6, with 7 positions matching TRBD2. Germline CDR1 MNHNS, CDR2 SASEGT. The CDR3 is 15 amino acids. In DNA, the CDR3 is TGTGCCAGCAGATCTTCACTAAGCGGGGCCAACATCCTGACTTTC. As protein: CASRSSLSGANILTF.

The chain combines TRBV27 with TRBJ2-3; 7 nucleotides line up with TRBD2. Unmatched junction bases numbered 7, after V lost 6 bases and J lost 1 base. This CDR3 has 15 amino acids. CDR1 is MNHEY, CDR2 SMNVEV, per germline (reference sequence). CDR3 protein: CASRPVGGGTDTQYF. The CDR3 DNA is TGTGCCAGCAGACCCGTGGGAGGGGGCACAGATACGCAGTATTTT.

This clonotype has more than one count but fewer than ten. This chain connects TRBV11-2 to TRBJ2-1; 14 positions match TRBD2. CDR1 is SGHAT and CDR2 is FQNNGV in the germline V gene. The CDR3 covers 14 residues. V shed 4 bases and J 11 bases; nucleotides not matched to a gene: 4. The CDR3 spells CASSSGTSGSQQFF. The CDR3 coding sequence is TGTGCCAGCAGCTCCGGGACTAGCGGGAGTCAGCAGTTCTTC. Drawing the rest from reference TRBV11-2 and TRBJ2-1, the complete variable domain is EAGVAQSPRYKIIEKRQSVAFWCNPISGHATLYWYQQILGQGPKLLIQFQNNGVVDDSQLPKDRFSAERLKGVDSTLKIQPAKLEDSAVYLCASSSGTSGSQQFFGPGTRLTVL.

This clonotype was seen many times. V is TRBV5-5 and J is TRBJ2-1; TRBD2 aligns across 9 bases. The CDR3 loop spans 13 amino acids. J was trimmed by 10 bases and V by 0 bases; bases with no gene match: 2. Germline values: CDR1 SGHKS, CDR2 YYEKEE (reference sequence). CDR3 nucleotide sequence: TGTGCCAGCAGCTTGGGGGGACTAGCAGAGCAGTTCTTC. This gives the protein CASSLGGLAEQFF.

This clonotype was detected only a few times. The chain is built from TRBV30 and TRBJ2-3; 9 bases match TRBD2. Germline loops: CDR1 GTSNPN, CDR2 SVGIG (reference sequence). V lost 1 base to trimming and J lost 4 bases; unmatched junction nucleotides: 6. This CDR3 region has 15 residues. CDR3 DNA sequence: TGTGCCTGGAGTGAGCTAGCGGGAATCGCAGATACGCAGTATTTT. Encoded protein: CAWSELAGIADTQYF.

The chain links TRBV7-2 to TRBJ2-1; D remains unclear. Trimming shortened V by 6 bases and J by 2 bases, and 11 bases separated the two germline ends. The CDR3 extends over 14 amino acids. Germline V gene data show CDR1 as SGHTA and CDR2 as FQGNSA. CDR3 protein: CASRKGAPYNEQFF. DNA of the CDR3: TGTGCCAGCAGAAAGGGCGCGCCCTACAATGAGCAGTTCTTC.

A note on this clonotype: Germline is not matched at one junction end, which may reflect a read error. V and J are TRBV2 and TRBJ2-3; 7 bases are shared with TRBD2. The germline V gene has CDR1 SNHLY and CDR2 FYNNEI. The CDR3 runs 16 residues. CDR3 coding DNA: TGCGCCAGCAGTGACAGACCAGCGGGACGCACAGATACGCAGTATTTT. Translating gives CASSDRPAGRTDTQYF.

V gene TRBV6-5 combines with J gene TRBJ1-5; possibly TRBD1 for D (5 bases). V was trimmed by 0 bases and J by 6 bases, leaving 12 bases between them. The germline gives CDR1 MNHEY, CDR2 SVGAGI. This CDR3 has 15 residues. CDR3 coding DNA: TGTGCCAGCAGTTACTCCGGGGGGTTCGGTCAGCCCCAGCATTTT. Translation gives CASSYSGGFGQPQHF.

The rearrangement joins TRBV24-1 to TRBJ2-1; no clear D. The length of the CDR3 is 15 residues. The V gene's germline CDR1 is KGHDR and CDR2 SFDVKD. Between the trimmed V and J ends, which lost 3 bases and 4 bases, there was a span of 12 bases. The CDR3 loop is CATSDPHVGYNEQFF. CDR3 coding DNA: TGTGCCACCAGTGATCCCCACGTCGGGTACAATGAGCAGTTCTTC.

The table lists this clonotype with a few counts. The rearrangement links TRBV29-1 to TRBJ2-2, with TRBD2 matching over 10 bases. The germline gives CDR1 SQVTM, CDR2 ANQGSEA. The CDR3 is 15 residues long. V shed 5 bases, J shed 6 bases, and the junction held 9 bases outside the gene matches. CDR3 loop: CSVNPAGGPAGELFF. In DNA, the CDR3 is TGCAGCGTTAACCCAGCGGGAGGGCCAGCCGGGGAGCTGTTTTTT.

This clonotype showed up just a few times. This chain joins TRBV20-1 and TRBJ1-2, with a weak D call TRBD1 (5 bases). Germline assignment: CDR1 DFQATT and CDR2 SNEGSKA (reference sequence). Deletions cut 1 base from V and 5 bases from J, with 14 bases between. The CDR3 loop spans 14 amino acids. Written as DNA, the CDR3 is TGCAGTGCTAGAGTCCTAGACAGTCCTTATGGCTACACCTTC. It specifies CSARVLDSPYGYTF.

This clonotype has a handful of counts. A read error may produce the germline difference seen at one junction end. V is TRBV2 and J is TRBJ2-7; no reliable D call. This CDR3 is built from 14 residues. Germline lookup yields CDR1 SNHLY and CDR2 FYNNEI. The CDR3 is CASSEAYRELEQYF. CDR3 coding DNA: TGTGCCAGCAGCGAAGCGTACCGCGAACTCGAGCAGTACTTC.

The sample holds a few counts of this clonotype. CDR3 sequence reads: CASSPNGGANYGYTF. The CDR3 bases are TGTGCCAGCTCACCCAACGGCGGGGCAAACTATGGCTACACCTTC. This chain links TRBV18 with TRBJ1-2; TRBD1 is a possible D gene (5 bases). Germline V gene lookup returns CDR1 KGHSH and CDR2 LQKENI. The CDR3 has 15 residues. V lost 3 bases to trimming and J lost 2 bases, with 13 bases between them. Variable domain in full (rest from reference TRBV18 and TRBJ1-2): NAGVMQNPRHLVRRRGQEARLRCSPMKGHSHVYWYRQLPEEGLKFMVYLQKENIIDESGMPKERFSAEFPKEGPSILRIQQVVRGDSAAYFCASSPNGGANYGYTFGSGTRLTVV.

A few counts support this clonotype. This chain uses TRBV28 with TRBJ1-5; D gene unclear. From germline, CDR1 is MDHEN and CDR2 SYDVKM. V gave up 8 bases and J gave up 0 bases, with 8 bases separating them. This CDR3 is built from 13 residues. CDR3 in amino acids: CASGPISNQPQHF. In nucleotides, the CDR3 is TGTGCCAGCGGGCCAATTAGCAATCAGCCCCAGCATTTT.